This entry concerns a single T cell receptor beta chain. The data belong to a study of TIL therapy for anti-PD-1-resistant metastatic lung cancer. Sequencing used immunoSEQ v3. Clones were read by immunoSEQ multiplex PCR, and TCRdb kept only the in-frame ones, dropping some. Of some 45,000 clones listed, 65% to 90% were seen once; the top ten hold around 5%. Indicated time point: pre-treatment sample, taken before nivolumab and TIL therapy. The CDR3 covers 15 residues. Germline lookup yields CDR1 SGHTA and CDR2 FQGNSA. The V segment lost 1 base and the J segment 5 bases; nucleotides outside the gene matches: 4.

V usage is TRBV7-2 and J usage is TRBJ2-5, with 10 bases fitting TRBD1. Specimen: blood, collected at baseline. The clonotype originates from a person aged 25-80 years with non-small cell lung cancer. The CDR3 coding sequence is TGTGCCAGCAGCTTAGGGACAGGGGGTTGGGAGACCCAGTACTTC. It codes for CASSLGTGGWETQYF. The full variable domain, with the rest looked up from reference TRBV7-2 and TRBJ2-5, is GAGVSQSPSNKVTEKGKDVELRCDPISGHTALYWYRQSLGQGLEFLIYFQGNSAPDKSGLPSDRFSAERTGGSVSTLTIQRTQQEDSAVYLCASSLGTGGWETQYFGPGTRLLVL.